These T cell receptor beta chains were read from a single sample in a study of PD-1 blockade in classical Hodgkin lymphoma. The assay was immunoSEQ multiplex PCR, and TCRdb's table has in-frame clones only and misses some. In the table there are under 35,000 clones, approximately 70% of which are singletons. This material consisted of peripheral blood mononuclear cells (PBMCs), taken before the fourth cycle of nivolumab. The receptors derive from a human donor with classical Hodgkin lymphoma. Both conserved end residues are part of each CDR3. A D gene is named only where the DNA matches it firmly. Some rows mark clone size as missing; the rest say once, few, many or name a class of expanded clone.

CDR3 DNA	CDR3 protein	D gene	V gene	clone size	J gene	CDR3 length
TGTGCCAGCAGCCCCTTCGAGGCGGGAGGAGGGCTCTACGAGCAGTACTTC	CASSPFEAGGGLYEQYF	TRBD2	TRBV14	NA	TRBJ2-7	17
TGTGCCAGCAGTCTGGGACTCTCGACCTACGAGCAGTACTTC	CASSLGLSTYEQYF	NA	TRBV7-6	NA	TRBJ2-7	14
TGCAGCGTTGGTCCTTTGGTCTTGGATACGCAGTATTTT	CSVGPLVLDTQYF	NA	TRBV29-1	few	TRBJ2-3	13
TGTGCCACCCACCTAACCGGGGGACTAGCTAAAACCGGGGAGCTGTTTTTT	CATHLTGGLAKTGELFF	TRBD2	TRBV11-2	NA	TRBJ2-2	17
TGTGCCAGCAGTTATAGAGGAAGAGATCAGCCCCAGCATTTT	CASSYRGRDQPQHF	NA	TRBV6-5	once	TRBJ1-5	14
TGTGCCAGCAGCCCGGGGACCCTGCTATCATTT	CASSPGTLLSF	NA	TRBV4-2	medium-sized	TRBJ1-3	11
TGTGCCAGCAGTGACGGACTAGCGGGGTTTTCTGAGCAGTTCTTC	CASSDGLAGFSEQFF	TRBD2	TRBV2	NA	TRBJ2-1	15
TGTGCCAGCAGCCACCCCGGGACAGGGGGCTACGAGCAGTACTTC	CASSHPGTGGYEQYF	TRBD1	TRBV14	NA	TRBJ2-7	15
TGTGCCTGGACGGATCCAGGGTCCCTCTATGGCTACACCTTC	CAWTDPGSLYGYTF	NA	TRBV30	NA	TRBJ1-2	14
TGTGCCAGAAGCCCGCTGGACACTTACTCCTACGAGCAGTACTTC	CARSPLDTYSYEQYF	NA	TRBV5-3	NA	TRBJ2-7	15
TGTGCCAGCAGTTTCAGGGGGCAAATCGGGTACAATGAGCAGTTCTTC	CASSFRGQIGYNEQFF	TRBD1	TRBV28	NA	TRBJ2-1	16
TGTGCCTGGAGGGGGGTGTATGGCTACACCTTC	CAWRGVYGYTF	NA	TRBV30	NA	TRBJ1-2	11
TGTGCCAGCTCACCCAGACTAGCGGGGGGCACAGATACGCAGTATTTT	CASSPRLAGGTDTQYF	TRBD2	TRBV18	NA	TRBJ2-3	16
TGCGCCAGCGGTCGAAATGAAAAACTGTTTTTT	CASGRNEKLFF	NA	TRBV4-1	NA	TRBJ1-4	11
TGTGCCAGCAGACCGGGGGGCGGCTATGGCTACACCTTC	CASRPGGGYGYTF	NA	TRBV6-4	NA	TRBJ1-2	13
TGTGCCAGCAGCGTGGGGACAGCCATGAACACTGAAGCTTTCTTT	CASSVGTAMNTEAFF	TRBD1	TRBV9	once	TRBJ1-1	15
TGTGCCAGCAGCCACTTCCGACAGGGCGGCAATCAGCCCCAGCATTTT	CASSHFRQGGNQPQHF	TRBD1	TRBV28	NA	TRBJ1-5	16
TGTGCCAGCAGCTCCTGGACTAGCTACGAGCAGTACTTC	CASSSWTSYEQYF	TRBD2	TRBV7-2	NA	TRBJ2-7	13
TGTGCCTGGCATAATTCACCCCTCCACTTT	CAWHNSPLHF	NA	TRBV30	NA	TRBJ1-6	10
TGTGCCAGCAGCCGACAGGGGAGGGAGACCCAGTACTTC	CASSRQGRETQYF	TRBD1	TRBV7-9	NA	TRBJ2-5	13
TGTGCCAGCTCACCGGGACAGGGGCTAGGAAGTTATGGCTACACCTTC	CASSPGQGLGSYGYTF	TRBD1	TRBV18	NA	TRBJ1-2	16
TGTGCCACCAGCAGCTACTTAGCGAGATCCAAACCGTTCTTC	CATSSYLARSKPFF	NA	TRBV15	NA	TRBJ2-1	14
TGCAGCGTTGATCCCAGCGATCAGTTCTTC	CSVDPSDQFF	NA	TRBV29-1	once	TRBJ2-1	10
TGTGCCAGCAGTTTATACGGGGCGGCCAGCACTGAAGCTTTCTTT	CASSLYGAASTEAFF	NA	TRBV27	NA	TRBJ1-1	15
TGTGCCAGCAGTCAGGGAAATAGCAATCAGCCCCAGCATTTT	CASSQGNSNQPQHF	NA	TRBV7-2	few	TRBJ1-5	14
TGTGCCAGCAGCTTTTTCGGGTATAGCAATCAGCCCCAGCATTTT	CASSFFGYSNQPQHF	NA	TRBV7-2	once	TRBJ1-5	15
TGTGCCAGTAGTATAGGACTAGCGTTTAGTGAGCAGTTCTTC	CASSIGLAFSEQFF	TRBD2	TRBV19	NA	TRBJ2-1	14
TGTGCCAGCAGCCCGGGACAGGGTCGCGGCTACACCTTC	CASSPGQGRGYTF	TRBD1	TRBV7-3	NA	TRBJ1-2	13
TGTGCCAGCAGCTTGGTTGGCGTAGCGGGATGGGAGCAGTACTTC	CASSLVGVAGWEQYF	TRBD2	TRBV5-4	NA	TRBJ2-7	15
TGTGCCAGCAGCTTACACAGGGGGGCTGCCTACGAGCAGTACTTC	CASSLHRGAAYEQYF	TRBD1	TRBV7-3	NA	TRBJ2-7	15
TGTGCCAGCAGCCCTAGGGCCCCCCCCCGGGATACGCAGTATTTT	CASSPRAPPRDTQYF	NA	TRBV7-6	few	TRBJ2-3	15
TGCAGCGTTTCGAACTCTGGAAACACCATATATTTT	CSVSNSGNTIYF	NA	TRBV29-1	NA	TRBJ1-3	12
TGTGCCATCAGTGAATCAGGGCAAACTAATGAAAAACTGTTTTTT	CAISESGQTNEKLFF	NA	TRBV10-3	NA	TRBJ1-4	15
TGTGCCAGCAGTAACCGAGGGGGCTCTGGGGCCAACGTCCTGACTTTC	CASSNRGGSGANVLTF	NA	TRBV28	NA	TRBJ2-6	16
TGTGCCAGCAGTACCCTAGGGGGGGGGCGCGGGTACGAGCAGTACTTC	CASSTLGGGRGYEQYF	NA	TRBV28	NA	TRBJ2-7	16
TGTGCCAGCAGCCCAGGAAACACCATATATTTT	CASSPGNTIYF	NA	TRBV21-1	NA	TRBJ1-3	11
TGTGCCAGCAGTTACGGGACACTCGCAGATACGCAGTATTTT	CASSYGTLADTQYF	NA	TRBV13	NA	TRBJ2-3	14
TGTGCCAGCAGCGCGGGACAGAGCACAGATACGCAGTATTTT	CASSAGQSTDTQYF	TRBD1	TRBV9	NA	TRBJ2-3	14
TGTGCCAGCAGTTCTTTGGGGGCCGTCTACAATGAGCAGTTCTTC	CASSSLGAVYNEQFF	NA	TRBV27	few	TRBJ2-1	15
TGTGCCAGCAGTATGGACAGGGGGACCGGGGAGCTGTTTTTT	CASSMDRGTGELFF	TRBD1	TRBV27	medium-sized	TRBJ2-2	14
TGTGCCAGCAGCGGGAACCCAGCGGCTACGCAGTATTTT	CASSGNPAATQYF	NA	TRBV27	NA	TRBJ2-3	13
TGCGCCAGCAGCCAGGACCACATGAGCTCCTACAATGAGCAGTTCTTC	CASSQDHMSSYNEQFF	NA	TRBV4-3	NA	TRBJ2-1	16
TGCAGCGTTGTACGGCAGGGGAGGGTTAGTCGCACAGATACGCAGTATTTT	CSVVRQGRVSRTDTQYF	NA	TRBV29-1	few	TRBJ2-3	17
TGTGCCAACGATGGGGGCGGCTACGAGCAGTACTTC	CANDGGGYEQYF	NA	TRBV2	few	TRBJ2-7	12
TGTGCCACCAGCCGAGTAGCGGGGGGTGCAGAGACCCAGTACTTC	CATSRVAGGAETQYF	TRBD2	TRBV15	few	TRBJ2-5	15
TGTGCCAGCAGGGGCCTCCGCCGGGGAGATGGCTACACCTTC	CASRGLRRGDGYTF	NA	TRBV6-5	NA	TRBJ1-2	14
TGCGCCAGCAGCAGACTAGCGAACGAAGAGACCCAGTACTTC	CASSRLANEETQYF	TRBD2	TRBV5-1	NA	TRBJ2-5	14
TGCGCCAGCAGCGCAGGCCGGGCCCCCACCTACGAGCAGTACTTC	CASSAGRAPTYEQYF	NA	TRBV5-1	NA	TRBJ2-7	15
TGTGCCAGCAGCCACTACAGTAGCAATCAGCCCCAGCATTTT	CASSHYSSNQPQHF	NA	TRBV5-5	NA	TRBJ1-5	14